This TCR beta chain was observed in a study of T cell clonality in common variable immunodeficiency. Generated by immunoSEQ multiplex PCR, the TCRdb table keeps only in-frame clones and is missing some. Singletons are absent from the sample, which has approximately 81,000 clones. This clone was observed at least ten times. The CDR3 end is not reached by the read, which stops 3 residues before it; the germline J gene fills it in. Trimming removed 2 bases from V and 3 bases from J, with 8 bases in between. Germline CDR1 reads GTSNPN; CDR2 reads SVGIG (reference sequence). CDR3 length: 12 amino acids. The chain is built from TRBV30 and TRBJ2-7; the D is unclear. Sequencing used peripheral blood mononuclear cells. This sequence was found in a person aged 18 to 75 in good health. The CDR3 loop reads CAWSLVGYEQYF. The CDR3 bases that were read are TGTGCCTGGAGTCTAGTGGGCTACGAG.